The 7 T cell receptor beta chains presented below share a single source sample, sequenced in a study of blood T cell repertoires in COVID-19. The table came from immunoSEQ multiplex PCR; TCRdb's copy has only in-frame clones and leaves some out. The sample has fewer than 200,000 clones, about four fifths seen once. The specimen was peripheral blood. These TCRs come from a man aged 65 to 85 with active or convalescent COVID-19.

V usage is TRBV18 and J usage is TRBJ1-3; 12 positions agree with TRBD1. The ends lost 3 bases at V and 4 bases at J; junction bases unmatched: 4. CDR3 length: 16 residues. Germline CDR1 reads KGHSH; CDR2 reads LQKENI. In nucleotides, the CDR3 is TGTGCCAGCTCACCCCCAGGGACAGGGGGCGGAAACACCATATATTTT. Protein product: CASSPPGTGGGNTIYF. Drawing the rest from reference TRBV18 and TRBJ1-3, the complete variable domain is NAGVMQNPRHLVRRRGQEARLRCSPMKGHSHVYWYRQLPEEGLKFMVYLQKENIIDESGMPKERFSAEFPKEGPSILRIQQVVRGDSAAYFCASSPPGTGGGNTIYFGEGSWLTVV.

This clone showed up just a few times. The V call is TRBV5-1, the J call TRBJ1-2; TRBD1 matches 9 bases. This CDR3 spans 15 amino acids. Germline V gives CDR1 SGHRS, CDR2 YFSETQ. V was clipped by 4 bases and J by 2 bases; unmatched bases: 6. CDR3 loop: CASSLRTGVNYGYTF. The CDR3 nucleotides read TGCGCCAGCAGCCTAAGGACAGGGGTCAACTATGGCTACACCTTC.

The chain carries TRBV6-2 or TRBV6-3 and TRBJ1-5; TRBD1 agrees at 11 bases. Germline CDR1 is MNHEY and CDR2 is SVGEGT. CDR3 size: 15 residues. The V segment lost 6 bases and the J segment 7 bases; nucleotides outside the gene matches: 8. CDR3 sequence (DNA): TGTGCCAGCAGCCTCGGGACAGGGGGGCCCCAGCCCCAGCATTTT. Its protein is CASSLGTGGPQPQHF.

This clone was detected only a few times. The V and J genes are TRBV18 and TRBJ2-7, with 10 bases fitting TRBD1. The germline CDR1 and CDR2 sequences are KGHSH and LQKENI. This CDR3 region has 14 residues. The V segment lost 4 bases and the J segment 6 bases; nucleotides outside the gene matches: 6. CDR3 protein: CASSRGTGVFEQYF. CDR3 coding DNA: TGTGCCAGCTCACGGGGGACAGGGGTTTTCGAGCAGTACTTC.

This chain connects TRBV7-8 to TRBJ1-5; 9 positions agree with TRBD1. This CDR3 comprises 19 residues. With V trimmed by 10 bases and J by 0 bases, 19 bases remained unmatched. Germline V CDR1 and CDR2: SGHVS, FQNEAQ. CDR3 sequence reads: CATSRHLGTGSYSNQPQHF. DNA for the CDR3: TGTGCCACTTCACGCCATCTCGGGACAGGGAGTTATAGCAATCAGCCCCAGCATTTT.

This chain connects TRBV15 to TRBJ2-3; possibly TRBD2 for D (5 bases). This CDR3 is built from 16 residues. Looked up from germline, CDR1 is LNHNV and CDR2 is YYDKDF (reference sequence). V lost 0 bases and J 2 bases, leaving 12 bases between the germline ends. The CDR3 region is CATSRDRGPFTDTQYF. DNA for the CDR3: TGTGCCACCAGCAGAGATCGGGGTCCCTTCACAGATACGCAGTATTTT.

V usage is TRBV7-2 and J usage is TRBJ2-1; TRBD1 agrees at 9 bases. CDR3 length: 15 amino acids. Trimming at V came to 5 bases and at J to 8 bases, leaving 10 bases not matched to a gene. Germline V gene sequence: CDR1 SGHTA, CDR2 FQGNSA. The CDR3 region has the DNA TGTGCCAGCAGCCTCGGGACAGGGCGTGGGGATGAGCAGTTCTTC. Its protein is CASSLGTGRGDEQFF.